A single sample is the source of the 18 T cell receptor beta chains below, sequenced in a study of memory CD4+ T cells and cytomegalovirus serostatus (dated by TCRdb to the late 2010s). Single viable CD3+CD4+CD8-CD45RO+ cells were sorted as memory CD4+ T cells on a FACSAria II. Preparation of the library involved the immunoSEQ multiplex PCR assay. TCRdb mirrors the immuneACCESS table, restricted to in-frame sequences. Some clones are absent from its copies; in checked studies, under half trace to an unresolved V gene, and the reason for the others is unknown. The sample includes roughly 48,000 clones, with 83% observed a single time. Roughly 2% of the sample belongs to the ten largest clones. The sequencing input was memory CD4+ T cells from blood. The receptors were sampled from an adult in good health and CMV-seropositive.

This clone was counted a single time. The CDR3 DNA reads TGTGCCAGCAGTTTCGGGTCGGTCCGCTCTGGAAACACCATATATTTT. Translated, it gives CASSFGSVRSGNTIYF. The V gene is TRBV28, the J gene TRBJ1-3; no firm D call. Per germline, CDR1 MDHEN and CDR2 SYDVKM. This CDR3 is built from 16 residues. V was trimmed by 3 bases and J by 0 bases, leaving 12 bases between them.

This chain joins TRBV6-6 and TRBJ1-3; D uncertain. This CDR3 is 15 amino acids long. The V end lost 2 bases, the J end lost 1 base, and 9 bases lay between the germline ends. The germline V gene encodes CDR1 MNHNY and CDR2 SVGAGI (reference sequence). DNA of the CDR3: TGTGCCAGCAGTTACGGGGATAATTCTGGAAACACCATATATTTT. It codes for CASSYGDNSGNTIYF.

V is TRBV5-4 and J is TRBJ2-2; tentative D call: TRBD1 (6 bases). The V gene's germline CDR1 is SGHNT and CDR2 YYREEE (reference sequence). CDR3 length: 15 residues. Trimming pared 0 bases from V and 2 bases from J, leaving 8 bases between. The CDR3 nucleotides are TGTGCCAGCAGCTTGGACAGGGCAAACACCGGGGAGCTGTTTTTT. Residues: CASSLDRANTGELFF.

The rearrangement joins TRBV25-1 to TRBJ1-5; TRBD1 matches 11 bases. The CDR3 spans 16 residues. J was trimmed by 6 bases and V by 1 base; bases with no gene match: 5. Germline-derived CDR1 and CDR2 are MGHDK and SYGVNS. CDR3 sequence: CASSESGQGASQPQHF. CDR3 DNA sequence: TGTGCCAGCAGTGAATCTGGACAGGGGGCAAGTCAGCCCCAGCATTTT.

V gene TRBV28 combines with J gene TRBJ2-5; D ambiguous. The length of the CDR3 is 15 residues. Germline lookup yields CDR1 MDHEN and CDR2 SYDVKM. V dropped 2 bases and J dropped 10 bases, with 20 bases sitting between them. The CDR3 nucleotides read TGTGCCAGCAGTTTAGTCGCTTTCCGCCCTGTGGTCCAGTACTTC. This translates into CASSLVAFRPVVQYF.

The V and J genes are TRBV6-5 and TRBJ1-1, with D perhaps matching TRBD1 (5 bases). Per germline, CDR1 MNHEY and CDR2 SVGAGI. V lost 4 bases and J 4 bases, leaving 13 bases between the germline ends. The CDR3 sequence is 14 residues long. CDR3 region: CASSSPGWVTEAFF. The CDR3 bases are TGTGCCAGCAGTTCACCAGGGTGGGTCACTGAAGCTTTCTTT.

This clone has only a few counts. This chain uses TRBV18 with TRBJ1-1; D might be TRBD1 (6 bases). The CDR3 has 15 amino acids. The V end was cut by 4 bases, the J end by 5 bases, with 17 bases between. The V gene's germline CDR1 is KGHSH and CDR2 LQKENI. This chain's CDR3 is CASSQRQAGETEAFF. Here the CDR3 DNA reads TGTGCCAGCTCACAACGACAGGCGGGTGAGACTGAAGCTTTCTTT. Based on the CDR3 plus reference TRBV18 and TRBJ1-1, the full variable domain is NAGVMQNPRHLVRRRGQEARLRCSPMKGHSHVYWYRQLPEEGLKFMVYLQKENIIDESGMPKERFSAEFPKEGPSILRIQQVVRGDSAAYFCASSQRQAGETEAFFGQGTRLTVV.

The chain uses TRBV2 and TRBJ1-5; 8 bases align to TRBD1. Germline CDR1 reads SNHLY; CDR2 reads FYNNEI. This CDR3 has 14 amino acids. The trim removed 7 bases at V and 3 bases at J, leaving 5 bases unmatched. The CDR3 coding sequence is TGTGCCAGCACGGGACAGGCAATCAATCAGCCCCAGCATTTT. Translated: CASTGQAINQPQHF.

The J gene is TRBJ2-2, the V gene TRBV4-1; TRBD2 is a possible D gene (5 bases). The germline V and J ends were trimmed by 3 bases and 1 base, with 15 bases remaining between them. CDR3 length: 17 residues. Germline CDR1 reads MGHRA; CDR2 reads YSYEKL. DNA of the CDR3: TGCGCCAGCAGCCACCCCCGGGGATCTGTGAACACCGGGGAGCTGTTTTTT. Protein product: CASSHPRGSVNTGELFF.

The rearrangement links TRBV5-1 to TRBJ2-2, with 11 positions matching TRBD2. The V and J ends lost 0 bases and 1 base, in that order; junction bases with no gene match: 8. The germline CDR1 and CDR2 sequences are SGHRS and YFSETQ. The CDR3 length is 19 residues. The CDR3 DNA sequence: TGCGCCAGCAGCTTGGCGGGACTAGCGGCTACCCTGAACACCGGGGAGCTGTTTTTT. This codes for CASSLAGLAATLNTGELFF.

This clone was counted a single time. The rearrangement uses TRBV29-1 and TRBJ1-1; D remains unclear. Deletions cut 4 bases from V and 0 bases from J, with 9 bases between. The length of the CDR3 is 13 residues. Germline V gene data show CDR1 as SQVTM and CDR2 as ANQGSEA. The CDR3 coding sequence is TGCAGCGTTGGGGCGGGGTTGAACACTGAAGCTTTCTTT. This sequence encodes CSVGAGLNTEAFF.

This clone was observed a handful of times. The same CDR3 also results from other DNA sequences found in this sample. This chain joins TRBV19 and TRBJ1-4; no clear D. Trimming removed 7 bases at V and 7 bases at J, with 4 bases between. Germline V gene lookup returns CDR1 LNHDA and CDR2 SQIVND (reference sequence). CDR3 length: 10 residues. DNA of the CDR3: TGTGCCAGTAAAGGTGAAAAACTGTTTTTT. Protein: CASKGEKLFF.

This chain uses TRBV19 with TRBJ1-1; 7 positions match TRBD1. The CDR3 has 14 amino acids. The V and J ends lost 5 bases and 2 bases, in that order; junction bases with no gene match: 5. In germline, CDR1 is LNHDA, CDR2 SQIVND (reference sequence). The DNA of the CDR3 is TGTGCCAGTAGTGTTGGGACAGACAACACTGAAGCTTTCTTT. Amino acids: CASSVGTDNTEAFF.

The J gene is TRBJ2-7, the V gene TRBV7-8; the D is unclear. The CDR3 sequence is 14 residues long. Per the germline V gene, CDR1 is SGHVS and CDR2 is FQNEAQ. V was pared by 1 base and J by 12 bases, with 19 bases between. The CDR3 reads CASSLERATSSRYF. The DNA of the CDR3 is TGTGCCAGCAGCTTAGAAAGAGCTACGAGCAGTCGGTACTTC. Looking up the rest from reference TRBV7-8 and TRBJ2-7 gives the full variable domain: GAGVSQSPRYKVAKRGQDVALRCDPISGHVSLFWYQQALGQGPEFLTYFQNEAQLDKSGLPSDRFFAERPEGSVSTLKIQRTQQEDSAVYLCASSLERATSSRYFGPGTRLTVT.

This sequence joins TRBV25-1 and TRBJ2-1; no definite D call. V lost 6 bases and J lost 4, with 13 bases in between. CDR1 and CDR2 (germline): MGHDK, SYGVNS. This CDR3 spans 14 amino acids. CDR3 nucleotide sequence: TGTGCCAGCAGGGGTACTGCCCAGTACAATGAGCAGTTCTTC. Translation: CASRGTAQYNEQFF.

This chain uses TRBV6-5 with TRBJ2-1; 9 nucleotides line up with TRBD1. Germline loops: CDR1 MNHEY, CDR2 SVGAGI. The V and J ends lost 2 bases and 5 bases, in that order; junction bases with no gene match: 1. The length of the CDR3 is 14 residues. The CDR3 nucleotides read TGTGCCAGCAGTTACGGGGACAGGGACAATGAGCAGTTCTTC. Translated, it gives CASSYGDRDNEQFF.

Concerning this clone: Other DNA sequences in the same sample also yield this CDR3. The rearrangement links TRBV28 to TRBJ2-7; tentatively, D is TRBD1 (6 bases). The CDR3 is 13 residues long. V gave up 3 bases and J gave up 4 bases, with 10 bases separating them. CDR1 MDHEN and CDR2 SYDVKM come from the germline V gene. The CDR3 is CASSLGQGYEQYF. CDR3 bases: TGTGCCAGCAGTTTGGGGCAGGGGTACGAGCAGTACTTC.

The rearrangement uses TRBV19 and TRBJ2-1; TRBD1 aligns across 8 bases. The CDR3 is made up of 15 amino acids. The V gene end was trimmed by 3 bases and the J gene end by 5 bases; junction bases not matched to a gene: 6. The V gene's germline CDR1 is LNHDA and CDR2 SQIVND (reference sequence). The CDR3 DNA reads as TGTGCCAGTAGTATTCAGGGGGCCCCGGACAATGAGCAGTTCTTC. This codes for CASSIQGAPDNEQFF.